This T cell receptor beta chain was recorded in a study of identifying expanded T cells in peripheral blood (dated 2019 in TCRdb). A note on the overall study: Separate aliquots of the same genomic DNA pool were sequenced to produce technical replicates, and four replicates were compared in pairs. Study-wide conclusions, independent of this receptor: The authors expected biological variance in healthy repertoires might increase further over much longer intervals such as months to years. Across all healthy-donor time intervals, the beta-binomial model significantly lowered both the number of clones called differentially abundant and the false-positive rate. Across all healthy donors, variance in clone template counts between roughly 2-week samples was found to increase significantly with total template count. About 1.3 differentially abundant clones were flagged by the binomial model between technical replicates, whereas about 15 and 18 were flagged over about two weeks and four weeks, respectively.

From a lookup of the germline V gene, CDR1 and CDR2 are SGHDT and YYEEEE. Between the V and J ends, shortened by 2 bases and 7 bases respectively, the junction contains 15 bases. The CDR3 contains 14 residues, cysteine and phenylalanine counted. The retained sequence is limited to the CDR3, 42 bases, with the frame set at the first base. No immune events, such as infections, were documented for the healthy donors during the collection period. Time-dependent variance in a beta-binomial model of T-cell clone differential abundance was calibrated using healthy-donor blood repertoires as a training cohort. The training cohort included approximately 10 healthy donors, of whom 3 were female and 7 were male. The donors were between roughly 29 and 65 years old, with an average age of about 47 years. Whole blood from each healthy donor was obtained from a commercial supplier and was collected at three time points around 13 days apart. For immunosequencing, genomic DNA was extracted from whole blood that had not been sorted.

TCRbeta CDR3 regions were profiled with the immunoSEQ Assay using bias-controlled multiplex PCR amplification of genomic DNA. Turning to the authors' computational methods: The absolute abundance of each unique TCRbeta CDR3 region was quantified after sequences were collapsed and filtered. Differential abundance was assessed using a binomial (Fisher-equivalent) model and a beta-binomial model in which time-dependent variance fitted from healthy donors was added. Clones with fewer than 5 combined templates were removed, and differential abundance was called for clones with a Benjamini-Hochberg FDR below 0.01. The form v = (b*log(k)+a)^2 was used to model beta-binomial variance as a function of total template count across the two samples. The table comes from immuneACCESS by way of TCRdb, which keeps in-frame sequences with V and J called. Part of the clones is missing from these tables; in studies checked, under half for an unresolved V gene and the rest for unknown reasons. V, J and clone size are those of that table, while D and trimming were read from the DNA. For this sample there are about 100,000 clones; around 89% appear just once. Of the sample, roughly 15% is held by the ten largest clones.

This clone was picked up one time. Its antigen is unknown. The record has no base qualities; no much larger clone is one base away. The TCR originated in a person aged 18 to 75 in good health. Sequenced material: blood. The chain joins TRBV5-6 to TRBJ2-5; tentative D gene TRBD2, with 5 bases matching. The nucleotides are TGTGCCAGCAGCTTCTTCGAGGGAATAACGACCCAGTACTTC. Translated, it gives CASSFFEGITTQYF.